The 10 T cell receptor beta chains presented below share a single source sample, sequenced in a study of blood T cell repertoires in COVID-19. Using immunoSEQ multiplex PCR, the repertoire was profiled, and TCRdb retains in-frame clones only, with some absent. The data show 200,000 or so clones, around 81% seen once. The sample comprised peripheral blood. The receptor set was obtained from a man between 60 and 75 years old with COVID-19, enrolled during active disease.

The chain carries TRBV19 and TRBJ1-5; weak D call: TRBD1 (6 bases). Germline V CDR1 and CDR2: LNHDA, SQIVND (reference sequence). V was pared by 11 bases and J by 9 bases, with 23 bases between. This CDR3 is 14 amino acids long. CDR3 nucleotide sequence: TGTGCCGGCGGAATGACAGGAGGCGGGTGGCCCCAGCATTTT. Translating gives CAGGMTGGGWPQHF.

The rearrangement uses TRBV9 and TRBJ1-1; tentatively, D is TRBD1 (5 bases). This CDR3 comprises 14 residues. Germline CDR1 is SGDLS and CDR2 is YYNGEE. Trimming pared 3 bases from V and 3 bases from J, leaving 12 bases between. CDR3 nucleotides: TGTGCCAGCAGCGCAAATCAGGGTGACACTGAAGCTTTCTTT. Amino acids: CASSANQGDTEAFF.

The chain employs TRBV10-1 and TRBJ2-3, with D perhaps TRBD1 (6 bases). V was pared by 5 bases and J by 8 bases, with 17 bases between. The CDR3 consists of 14 residues. Germline assignment: CDR1 WNHNN and CDR2 SYGVQD (reference sequence). The CDR3 nucleotides are TGCGCCAGCAGTTCCGGGACAATAACCCGTACGCAGTATTTT. Amino acids: CASSSGTITRTQYF.

V gene TRBV19 combines with J gene TRBJ1-6; maybe TRBD1 (6 bases). The CDR3 covers 15 residues. The ends were cut back, 3 bases at V and 5 bases at J, with 11 bases in the middle. CDR1 is LNHDA, CDR2 SQIVND, per germline (reference sequence). The chain's CDR3 is CASSISQGNNSPLHF. The CDR3 coding sequence is TGTGCCAGTAGTATTAGTCAGGGGAATAATTCACCCCTCCACTTT.

The chain combines TRBV6-4 with TRBJ2-7; D may be TRBD1 (6 bases). V was pared by 6 bases and J by 1 base, with 16 bases between. The CDR3 contains 15 residues. Germline V gives CDR1 MRHNA, CDR2 SNTAGT. The CDR3 nucleotides read TGTGCCAGCAGCGCAGAGGGGGTCGGTTCCTACGAGCAGTACTTC. Its translation: CASSAEGVGSYEQYF.

On this clone: The same CDR3 is also encoded by other DNA sequences in this sample. This chain links TRBV12-3 or TRBV12-4 with TRBJ1-2, with 10 bases fitting TRBD1. CDR3 size: 13 residues. Trimming at V came to 3 bases and at J to 6 bases, leaving 1 base not matched to a gene. CDR3 amino acids: CASSFDRGHGYTF. In DNA form, the CDR3 reads TGTGCCAGCAGTTTTGACAGGGGGCATGGCTACACCTTC.

The chain has TRBV28 and TRBJ1-4, with 12 bases that match TRBD1. This CDR3 spans 15 amino acids. Germline loops: CDR1 MDHEN, CDR2 SYDVKM. Unmatched junction bases numbered 7, after V lost 6 bases and J lost 8 bases. The CDR3 spells CASRPGQGAWEKLFF. The DNA of the CDR3 is TGTGCCAGCAGGCCGGGACAGGGGGCATGGGAAAAACTGTTTTTT.

V and J are TRBV5-1 and TRBJ1-2, with D perhaps TRBD1 (5 bases). Germline CDR1 reads SGHRS; CDR2 reads YFSETQ. The CDR3 runs to 15 residues. Trimming removed 4 bases from V and 6 bases from J, with 19 bases in between. The CDR3 DNA reads as TGCGCCAGCAGCCCTGATCGGCCATGGGGCGATGGCTACACCTTC. Encoded protein: CASSPDRPWGDGYTF.

This clone occurred once. V and J are TRBV3-1 (or the pseudogene TRBV3-2) and TRBJ2-7; D gene uncertain. Germline CDR1 is LGHDT and CDR2 is YNNKEL (reference sequence). Trimming removed 5 bases from V and 1 base from J, with 3 bases in between. CDR3 length: 11 residues. The CDR3 nucleotides are TGTGCCAGCAGCGCGTCCTACGAGCAGTACTTC. As protein: CASSASYEQYF.

The chain carries TRBV2 and TRBJ1-6; the match to TRBD1 covers 7 bases. From germline, CDR1 is SNHLY and CDR2 FYNNEI. The CDR3 consists of 15 residues. V gave up 6 bases and J gave up 6 bases; unmatched junction bases: 8. The CDR3 sequence is CASRVRDSPNSPLHF. DNA of the CDR3: TGTGCCAGCAGGGTGCGGGACAGCCCTAATTCACCCCTCCACTTT.